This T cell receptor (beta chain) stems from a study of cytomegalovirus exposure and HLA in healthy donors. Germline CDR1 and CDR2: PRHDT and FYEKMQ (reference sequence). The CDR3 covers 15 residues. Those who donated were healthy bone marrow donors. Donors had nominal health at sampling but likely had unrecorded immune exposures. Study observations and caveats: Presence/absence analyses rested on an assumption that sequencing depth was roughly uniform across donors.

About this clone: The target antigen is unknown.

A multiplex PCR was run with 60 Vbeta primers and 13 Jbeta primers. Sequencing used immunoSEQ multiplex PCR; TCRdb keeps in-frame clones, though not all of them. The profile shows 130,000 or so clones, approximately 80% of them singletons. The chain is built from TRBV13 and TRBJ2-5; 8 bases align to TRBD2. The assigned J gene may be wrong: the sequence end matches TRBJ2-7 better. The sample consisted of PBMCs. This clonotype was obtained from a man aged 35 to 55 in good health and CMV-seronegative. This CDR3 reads CASSLAGGTNSEQYF. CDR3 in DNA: TGTGCCAGCAGCTTAGCGGGGGGGACAAACTCCGAGCAGTACTTC.